Below are 24 T cell receptor beta chains sequenced from a single sample in a study of blood T cell repertoires in COVID-19. Libraries were prepared by immunoSEQ multiplex PCR; TCRdb keeps only in-frame clonotypes and omits some of them. Of some 370,000 clones listed, around 92% were seen once; the top ten hold over 1%. Sequencing was done on a sample of peripheral blood. The receptors come from a man between 35 and 55 years old with acute or convalescent COVID-19.

The V call is TRBV11-3, the J call TRBJ1-1, with D uncertain. The CDR3 has 15 residues. V lost 4 bases to trimming and J lost 5 bases, with 17 bases between them. The V gene's germline CDR1 is SGHNT and CDR2 YENEEA. CDR3 coding DNA: TGTGCCAGCAGCTCACAAAATAGTCCGGGGACTGAAGCTTTCTTT. It is translated as CASSSQNSPGTEAFF.

CDR3 protein: CASSVEGLAGGNEQFF. In DNA, the CDR3 is TGTGCCAGCAGCGTAGAAGGACTAGCGGGGGGGAATGAGCAGTTCTTC. J is TRBJ2-1 and V is TRBV9, with TRBD2 identical over 15 bases. The CDR3 has 16 residues. V gave up 0 bases and J gave up 7 bases; unmatched junction bases: 2. In germline, CDR1 is SGDLS, CDR2 YYNGEE.

This clone appeared a single time. The chain combines TRBV27 with TRBJ2-1, with 8 bases aligning to TRBD1. Germline V gene data show CDR1 as MNHEY and CDR2 as SMNVEV (reference sequence). The ends lost 8 bases at V and 6 bases at J; junction bases unmatched: 6. The CDR3 runs 13 residues. The CDR3 DNA is TGTGCCAGCGGACAGGGTTTCCCCAATGAGCAGTTCTTC. Translating it yields CASGQGFPNEQFF.

This rearrangement joins TRBV7-2 to TRBJ1-1; 8 bases line up with TRBD1. The junction had 5 bases not matched to a gene; V was cut back by 4 bases and J by 4 bases. This CDR3 spans 14 amino acids. Germline lookup yields CDR1 SGHTA and CDR2 FQGNSA. CDR3 in amino acids: CASSYRQGTTEAFF. The CDR3 DNA follows: TGTGCCAGCAGCTACCGACAGGGGACCACTGAAGCTTTCTTT.

This clone appeared a few times. V usage is TRBV3-1 (or the pseudogene TRBV3-2) and J usage is TRBJ1-1; D is perhaps TRBD1 (6 bases). The CDR3 totals 12 residues. V lost 3 bases, J lost 7 bases, and 9 bases lay in between. CDR1 is LGHDT, CDR2 YNNKEL, per germline (reference sequence). CDR3 DNA: TGTGCCAGCAGCCAGGGGGCATTTGAAGCTTTCTTT. This translates into CASSQGAFEAFF.

This chain connects TRBV7-8 to TRBJ1-2, with TRBD1 matching over 9 bases. The CDR3 contains 14 residues. J was trimmed by 7 bases and V by 4 bases; bases with no gene match: 7. The germline gives CDR1 SGHVS, CDR2 FQNEAQ. CDR3 sequence reads: CASSSRWTGAGYTF. DNA for the CDR3: TGTGCCAGCAGCTCGAGGTGGACAGGGGCTGGCTACACCTTC.

V gene TRBV6-6 combines with J gene TRBJ2-3; 12 nucleotides line up with TRBD2. V lost 6 bases to trimming and J lost 6 bases; unmatched junction nucleotides: 10. Germline V CDR1 and CDR2: MNHNY, SVGAGI (reference sequence). The CDR3 has 16 residues. The CDR3 region has the DNA TGTGCCAGCAGGGACGGACTAGCGGGGATTCTGGATACGCAGTATTTT. Its translation: CASRDGLAGILDTQYF.

V is TRBV27 and J is TRBJ2-5; 9 positions agree with TRBD2. Trimming at V came to 3 bases and at J to 3 bases, leaving 5 bases not matched to a gene. Germline CDR1 is MNHEY and CDR2 is SMNVEV (reference sequence). The CDR3 length is 15 residues. The CDR3 DNA is TGTGCCAGCAGTTTGCTAGCGGGGAGAGAAGAGACCCAGTACTTC. Encoded protein: CASSLLAGREETQYF.

This sequence joins TRBV28 and TRBJ2-7, with D possibly matching TRBD1 (6 bases). Deletions cut 7 bases from V and 3 bases from J, with 13 bases between. CDR1 is MDHEN and CDR2 is SYDVKM in the germline V gene. The CDR3 length is 13 residues. The CDR3: CASITGHHYEQYF. The CDR3 DNA reads TGTGCCAGCATTACGGGACACCACTACGAGCAGTACTTC.

The CDR3 sequence is CASSLRGQGNEKLFF. The CDR3 nucleotides read TGTGCCAGCAGCTTGAGGGGTCAGGGGAATGAAAAACTGTTTTTT. The rearrangement joins TRBV5-6 to TRBJ1-4; possible D gene TRBD1, 6 bases. The germline gives CDR1 SGHDT, CDR2 YYEEEE. The CDR3 is 15 residues long. Trimming stripped 1 base from V and 5 bases from J, with 12 bases between.

DNA for the CDR3: TGCAGCGTCCCCGGACAGGGAAACACTGAAGCTTTCTTT. Its translation: CSVPGQGNTEAFF. This sequence joins TRBV29-1 and TRBJ1-1, with 8 bases lining up with TRBD1. Germline CDR1 is SQVTM and CDR2 is ANQGSEA. V was clipped by 6 bases and J by 2 bases; unmatched bases: 5. CDR3 length equals 13 residues.

This chain uses TRBV11-3 with TRBJ2-2; D may be TRBD2 (5 bases). In germline, CDR1 is SGHNT, CDR2 YENEEA. CDR3 size: 15 residues. The ends were cut back, 4 bases at V and 6 bases at J, with 15 bases in the middle. CDR3 sequence: CASSYGRGRSGELFF. The DNA for the CDR3 is TGTGCCAGCAGCTATGGTCGGGGTCGGTCCGGGGAGCTGTTTTTT.

The chain carries TRBV18 and TRBJ1-1; D is unclear. The CDR3 is 15 amino acids. V was pared by 2 bases and J by 6 bases, with 16 bases between. Germline assignment: CDR1 KGHSH and CDR2 LQKENI. The CDR3 here is CASSPFQGGRPEAFF. CDR3 nucleotide sequence: TGTGCCAGCTCACCATTCCAAGGCGGAAGACCTGAAGCTTTCTTT.

The V gene is TRBV4-2, the J gene TRBJ2-3; TRBD1 is a possible D gene (5 bases). Trimming took off 4 bases at V and 3 bases at J, with 20 bases between the two ends. Germline assignment: CDR1 LGHNA and CDR2 YNFKEQ. The CDR3 spans 17 residues. This CDR3 is CASSPRVMSSITDTQYF. In nucleotides, the CDR3 is TGTGCCAGCAGCCCCAGGGTCATGAGCAGCATAACAGATACGCAGTATTTT.

V is TRBV9 and J is TRBJ2-2; 9 positions match TRBD1. The CDR3 runs 14 residues. The germline V gene encodes CDR1 SGDLS and CDR2 YYNGEE. Losses at the gene ends were 3 bases for V and 7 bases for J; bases not matched to a gene: 4. The CDR3 coding sequence is TGTGCCAGCAGCGAACAGGGGGCCGGCGGGGAGCTGTTTTTT. Translation gives CASSEQGAGGELFF.

In regard to this clone: The same CDR3 arises from other DNA sequences in this sample as well. The CDR3 reads CASSLGTGEYEKLFF. The CDR3 DNA is TGCGCCAGCAGCTTGGGGACAGGGGAGTATGAAAAACTGTTTTTT. The rearrangement links TRBV5-1 to TRBJ1-4; 9 nucleotides align to TRBD1. There are 15 residues in the CDR3. V shed 0 bases, J shed 6 bases, and the junction held 3 bases outside the gene matches. Germline V lookup: CDR1 SGHRS, CDR2 YFSETQ.

The chain is built from TRBV7-3 and TRBJ2-1; 8 bases align to TRBD2. Trimming took 1 base from V and 0 from J; bases not matched to a gene: 5. There are 17 residues in the CDR3. Germline V gene data show CDR1 as SGHTA and CDR2 as FQGTGA. CDR3 sequence (DNA): TGTGCCAGCAGCTTAATAAGCGGGAGTCTCTCCTACAATGAGCAGTTCTTC. Translating gives CASSLISGSLSYNEQFF.

CDR3 sequence (DNA): TGTGCCAGCAGTTCCAGATCCACCGGGGAGCTGTTTTTT. Translated, it gives CASSSRSTGELFF. The V and J genes are TRBV6-4 and TRBJ2-2; no firm D call. The germline V and J ends were trimmed by 5 bases and 4 bases, with 8 bases remaining between them. This CDR3 has 13 residues. Germline-derived CDR1 and CDR2 are MRHNA and SNTAGT.

The chain links TRBV24-1 to TRBJ2-5; TRBD2 is a possible D gene (6 bases). Germline V gene lookup returns CDR1 KGHDR and CDR2 SFDVKD. V was cut by 7 bases and J by 5 bases, with 10 bases left in between. There are 12 residues in the CDR3. The CDR3 DNA reads as TGTGCCACCAGGACTAGTGTCGAGACCCAGTACTTC. Translation gives CATRTSVETQYF.

This clone was observed a few times. The chain is built from TRBV6-2 or TRBV6-3 and TRBJ1-2; D might be TRBD1 (6 bases). The germline V and J ends were trimmed by 2 bases and 4 bases, with 17 bases remaining between them. This CDR3 spans 16 amino acids. Germline assignment: CDR1 MNHEY and CDR2 SVGEGT. The CDR3 loop is CASSYTRTDRSYGYTF. DNA for the CDR3: TGTGCCAGCAGTTACACCCGGACAGACAGGAGCTATGGCTACACCTTC.

The chain has TRBV12-3 or TRBV12-4 and TRBJ2-7, with 8 bases matching TRBD2. The CDR3 has 13 amino acids. The ends lost 6 bases at V and 3 bases at J; junction bases unmatched: 4. The CDR3 coding sequence is TGTGCCAGCAGGCCTAGCGGGTTCTACGAGCAGTACTTC. It yields the protein CASRPSGFYEQYF.

This clone was detected once. V usage is TRBV6-5 and J usage is TRBJ2-2, with D tentatively TRBD2 (5 bases). The CDR3 spans 16 residues. Germline V CDR1 and CDR2: MNHEY, SVGAGI. V was shortened by 4 bases and J by 2 bases, with 14 bases between the two germline ends. CDR3 nucleotide sequence: TGTGCCAGCAGTTCCAGGACCTGGACTAACACCGGGGAGCTGTTTTTT. The encoded protein is CASSSRTWTNTGELFF.

The chain joins TRBV6-5 to TRBJ1-6; 7 bases fit TRBD1. Germline lookup yields CDR1 MNHEY and CDR2 SVGAGI. Trimming at V came to 6 bases and at J to 7 bases, leaving 9 bases not matched to a gene. The CDR3 runs to 15 residues. The CDR3 nucleotides are TGTGCCAGCAGCTTTTCTCCGGGACAGAATTCACCCCTCCACTTT. Its protein product is CASSFSPGQNSPLHF.

The chain links TRBV19 to TRBJ1-6, with D perhaps matching TRBD1 (6 bases). The CDR3 covers 16 residues. V lost 3 bases, J lost 0 bases, and 9 bases lay in between. Germline CDR1 LNHDA, CDR2 SQIVND (reference sequence). CDR3 in DNA: TGTGCCAGTAGTATGCAGGGGCGCTCCTATAATTCACCCCTCCACTTT. Its protein product is CASSMQGRSYNSPLHF.